Listed below are T cell receptor beta chains from one sample, sequenced in a study of blood T cells in healthy people across ages. TCRdb analysed the 5' RACE reads with MiXCR anew, one entry per CDR3 protein. The table lists under 850,000 distinct CDR3 sequences, about 37% of them singletons. Sequencing used blood. The receptors derive from a man between 18 and 35 years old in good health. Each CDR3 is given with its conserved first and last residue. D genes are given only for firm matches. Where a row states a size, it is once, few, many or the class of an expanded clone; other rows omit it.

TRBV6-1	TRBJ1-1	NA	NA	CASFPSRLRNTEAFF	TGTGCCAGCTTCCCATCCAGGCTGCGGAACACTGAAGCTTTCTTT
TRBV3-1	TRBJ1-1	NA	NA	CASSQGGRGSNTEAFF	TGTGCCAGCAGCCAAGGAGGTCGGGGGTCGAACACTGAAGCTTTCTTT
TRBV10-3	TRBJ2-5	TRBD2	many	CAITAGTSALETQYF	TGTGCCATTACCGCCGGGACTAGCGCCCTAGAGACCCAGTACTTC
TRBV12-3/TRBV12-4	TRBJ2-3	NA	many	CASSGSGAQPQFLTDTQYF	TGTGCCAGCAGCGGTTCAGGGGCCCAGCCCCAATTTCTCACAGATACGCAGTATTTT
TRBV11-2	TRBJ2-3	TRBD2	many	CASSLREGYTDTQYF	TGTGCCAGCAGCTTAAGGGAGGGGTACACAGATACGCAGTATTTT
TRBV7-2	TRBJ1-5	NA	NA	CASSAWVNQPQHF	TGTGCCAGCAGCGCCTGGGTCAATCAGCCCCAGCATTTT
TRBV5-1	TRBJ1-1	NA	NA	CASSLREGQNTEAFF	TGCGCCAGCAGCTTGCGTGAGGGACAGAACACTGAAGCTTTCTTT
TRBV20-1	TRBJ2-3	TRBD2	few	CSARSGADGRDTQYF	TGCAGTGCCCGGAGCGGGGCCGATGGGCGGGATACGCAGTATTTT
TRBV14	TRBJ2-6	NA	few	CASSQYQGLLISGANVLTF	TGTGCCAGCAGCCAATATCAGGGGCTCTTAATCTCTGGGGCCAACGTCCTGACTTTC
TRBV3-1	TRBJ2-2	NA	NA	CASSHERRANTGELFF	TGTGCCAGCAGCCACGAACGTCGCGCGAACACCGGGGAGCTGTTTTTT
TRBV11-2	TRBJ2-3	NA	NA	CASSLVKNGRTDTQYF	TGTGCCAGCAGCTTAGTGAAGAACGGTCGCACAGATACGCAGTATTTT
TRBV7-2	TRBJ1-2	NA	NA	CASSLSAGWNGYTF	TGTGCCAGCAGCTTATCGGCGGGATGGAATGGCTACACCTTC
TRBV3-1	TRBJ1-2	NA	NA	CASSQAKPSGFRGYTF	TGTGCCAGCAGCCAAGCAAAGCCATCCGGGTTCCGCGGCTACACCTTC
TRBV9	TRBJ2-3	NA	many	CASSPFGGSTDTQYF	TGTGCCAGCAGCCCCTTTGGGGGTAGCACAGATACGCAGTATTTT
TRBV28	TRBJ2-2	TRBD1	NA	CASSPTISGTGGSTGELFF	TGTGCCAGCAGTCCCACCATTTCCGGGACAGGGGGTTCGACCGGGGAGCTGTTTTTT
TRBV5-1	TRBJ2-2	NA	NA	CASSLETTNTGELFF	TGCGCCAGCAGCTTGGAGACAACGAACACCGGGGAGCTGTTTTTT
TRBV11-2	TRBJ2-1	NA	few	CASSLEGLPMGQFF	TGTGCCAGCAGCTTAGAGGGACTCCCGATGGGGCAGTTCTTC
TRBV4-1	TRBJ2-7	NA	NA	CASSQDPNSYEQYF	TGCGCCAGCAGCCAAGATCCTAACTCCTACGAGCAGTACTTC
TRBV29-1	TRBJ1-2	NA	many	CSVENRDYGYTF	TGCAGCGTTGAGAACAGGGACTATGGCTACACCTTC
TRBV20-1	TRBJ2-2	TRBD2	NA	CSARGGLAGAPSNTGELFF	TGCAGTGCTAGGGGCGGGCTAGCGGGGGCCCCTTCGAACACCGGGGAGCTGTTTTTT
TRBV21-1	TRBJ2-1	NA	many	CASSKAGTSGDGEQFF	TGTGCCAGCAGCAAAGCCGGGACTAGCGGGGATGGCGAGCAGTTCTTC
TRBV5-1	TRBJ2-5	TRBD1	many	CASNDRVQETQYF	TGCGCCAGCAACGACAGGGTTCAAGAGACCCAGTACTTC
TRBV10-3	TRBJ2-7	NA	NA	CAISESGTQLSYEQYF	TGTGCCATCAGTGAATCCGGGACACAACTCTCCTACGAGCAGTACTTC